This TCR beta chain was profiled in a study of CD8 T cells in Susac syndrome. 0.5 to 1 ug RNA was reverse transcribed with random hexamers. It was immunoSEQ multiplex PCR that amplified TCR beta CDR3 across 54 Vbeta and 13 Jbeta. Each CDR3 protein is one row after TCRdb ran MiXCR on the immunoSEQ multiplex PCR reads. The table has about 160,000 distinct CDR3 sequences, roughly 95% seen once; the top ten hold about 0.095%. TCR beta sequences were obtained from blood CD8+ and CD4+ T cells. Treatment-naive patients with stable or active relapsing-remitting disease were the multiple sclerosis controls. FACS enriched CD8+ TEMRA cells, while bulk CD8+ and CD4+ were negatively isolated. Per germline, CDR1 GTSNPN and CDR2 SVGIG (reference sequence). This CDR3 spans 13 amino acids. V was clipped by 0 bases and J by 9 bases, with 12 bases between them.

Material: CD4+ T cells from PBMCs. This chain joins TRBV30 and TRBJ2-1; D is undetermined. The clonotype was recovered from a human donor with multiple sclerosis. The CDR3 DNA sequence: TGTGCCTGGAGTGTACTAATTGGGATTGAGCAGTTCTTC. The encoded protein is CAWSVLIGIEQFF.